Listed below are T cell receptor beta chains from one sample, sequenced in a study of CD8+ T cells in alopecia areata. Some clones are missing from TCRdb's copy, which holds only in-frame ones; the method was immunoSEQ multiplex PCR. In the table there are about 110,000 clones, over 55% of which are singletons. Sequencing input: NKG2D-low CD8+ T cells sorted from blood. Receptor source: a human donor with alopecia areata. Both conserved end residues are part of each CDR3. Size is stated for part of the rows, as once, few or many counts, or as a class when the clone is expanded.

cdr3_aa: CASSWTTGLETQYF
v_call: TRBV5-1
clone_size: .
j_call: TRBJ2-5

cdr3_aa: CASSYGGDYEQYF
v_call: TRBV6-5
clone_size: once
j_call: TRBJ2-7

cdr3_aa: CASSPGPEQFF
v_call: TRBV2
clone_size: .
j_call: TRBJ2-1

cdr3_aa: CASSMVATEAFF
v_call: TRBV19
clone_size: .
j_call: TRBJ1-1

cdr3_aa: CASRLLGGQAGANVLTF
v_call: TRBV7-8
clone_size: .
j_call: TRBJ2-6

cdr3_aa: CASSAATGTEAFF
v_call: TRBV5-1
clone_size: .
j_call: TRBJ1-1

cdr3_aa: CASSQGFDNEQFF
v_call: TRBV4-1
clone_size: .
j_call: TRBJ2-1

cdr3_aa: CASSRGLAESYEQYF
v_call: TRBV7-6
clone_size: .
j_call: TRBJ2-7

cdr3_aa: CATQKANEQFF
v_call: TRBV27
clone_size: .
j_call: TRBJ2-1

cdr3_aa: CASSQRDRGNYEQYF
v_call: TRBV4-1
clone_size: .
j_call: TRBJ2-7

cdr3_aa: CASSRWDFPSTNEKLFF
v_call: TRBV9
clone_size: .
j_call: TRBJ1-4

cdr3_aa: CASSLDGPREAFF
v_call: TRBV7-9
clone_size: .
j_call: TRBJ1-1

cdr3_aa: CASRQGASGYTF
v_call: TRBV9
clone_size: .
j_call: TRBJ1-2

cdr3_aa: CASSLDYSGGIGGELFF
v_call: TRBV27
clone_size: .
j_call: TRBJ2-2

cdr3_aa: CASSVPTGTNEQFF
v_call: TRBV9
clone_size: .
j_call: TRBJ2-1

cdr3_aa: CASTQGGEQFF
v_call: TRBV14
clone_size: .
j_call: TRBJ2-1

cdr3_aa: CASMEGANGYTF
v_call: TRBV7-9
clone_size: .
j_call: TRBJ1-2

cdr3_aa: CASSFTIAGTGGRYEQYF
v_call: TRBV5-1
clone_size: .
j_call: TRBJ2-7

cdr3_aa: CASSLFSGQQFF
v_call: TRBV5-1
clone_size: .
j_call: TRBJ2-1

cdr3_aa: CASVFSAGGATAFYGYTF
v_call: TRBV19
clone_size: .
j_call: TRBJ1-2

cdr3_aa: CASSSSSGSPYEQYF
v_call: TRBV4-1
clone_size: few
j_call: TRBJ2-7

cdr3_aa: CASSGVEESNQPQHF
v_call: TRBV2
clone_size: few
j_call: TRBJ1-5

cdr3_aa: CASSYGTVNTGELFF
v_call: TRBV6-6
clone_size: .
j_call: TRBJ2-2

cdr3_aa: CATEAGLGQPQHF
v_call: TRBV28
clone_size: .
j_call: TRBJ1-5

cdr3_aa: CASSESGTGGNEQFF
v_call: TRBV6-4
clone_size: .
j_call: TRBJ2-1

cdr3_aa: CASSIYGTGGADTQYF
v_call: TRBV9
clone_size: .
j_call: TRBJ2-3

cdr3_aa: CASSSRRGVGTGELFF
v_call: TRBV11-2
clone_size: once
j_call: TRBJ2-2

cdr3_aa: CASTPRGGDTEAFF
v_call: TRBV5-1
clone_size: few
j_call: TRBJ1-1

cdr3_aa: CASSSGQGMYEQYF
v_call: TRBV13
clone_size: .
j_call: TRBJ2-7

cdr3_aa: CASSYSAGVLNTEAFF
v_call: TRBV6-5
clone_size: many
j_call: TRBJ1-1